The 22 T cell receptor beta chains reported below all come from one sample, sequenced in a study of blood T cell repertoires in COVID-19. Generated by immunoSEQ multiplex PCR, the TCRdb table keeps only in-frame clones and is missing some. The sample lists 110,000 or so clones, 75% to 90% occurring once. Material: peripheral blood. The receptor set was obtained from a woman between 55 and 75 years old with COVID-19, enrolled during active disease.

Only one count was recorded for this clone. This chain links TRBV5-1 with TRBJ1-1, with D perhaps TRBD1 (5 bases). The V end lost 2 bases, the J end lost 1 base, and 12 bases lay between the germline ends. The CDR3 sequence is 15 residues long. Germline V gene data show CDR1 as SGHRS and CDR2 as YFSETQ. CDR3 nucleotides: TGCGCCAGCAGCTTCTTAGACGGGGGGAACACTGAAGCTTTCTTT. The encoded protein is CASSFLDGGNTEAFF.

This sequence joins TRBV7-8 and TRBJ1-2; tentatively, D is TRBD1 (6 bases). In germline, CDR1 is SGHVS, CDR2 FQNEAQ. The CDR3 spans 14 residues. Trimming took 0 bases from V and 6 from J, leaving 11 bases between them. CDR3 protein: CASSLARAGDGYTF. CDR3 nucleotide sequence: TGTGCCAGCAGCTTAGCGCGGGCAGGGGATGGCTACACCTTC. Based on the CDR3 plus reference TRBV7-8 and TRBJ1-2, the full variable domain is GAGVSQSPRYKVAKRGQDVALRCDPISGHVSLFWYQQALGQGPEFLTYFQNEAQLDKSGLPSDRFFAERPEGSVSTLKIQRTQQEDSAVYLCASSLARAGDGYTFGSGTRLTVV.

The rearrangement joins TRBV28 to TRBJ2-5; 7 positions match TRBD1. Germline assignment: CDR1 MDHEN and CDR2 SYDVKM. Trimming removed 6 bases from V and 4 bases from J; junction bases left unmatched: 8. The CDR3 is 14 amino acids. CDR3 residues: CASSLDRARETQYF. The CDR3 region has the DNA TGTGCCAGCAGCCTCGACAGGGCTCGAGAGACCCAGTACTTC.

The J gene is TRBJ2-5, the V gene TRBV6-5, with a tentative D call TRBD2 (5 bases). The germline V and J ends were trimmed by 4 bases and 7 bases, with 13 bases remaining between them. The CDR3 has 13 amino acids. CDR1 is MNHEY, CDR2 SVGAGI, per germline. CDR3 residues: CASSSVKRGTQYF. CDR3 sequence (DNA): TGTGCCAGCAGTTCGGTGAAACGGGGGACCCAGTACTTC.

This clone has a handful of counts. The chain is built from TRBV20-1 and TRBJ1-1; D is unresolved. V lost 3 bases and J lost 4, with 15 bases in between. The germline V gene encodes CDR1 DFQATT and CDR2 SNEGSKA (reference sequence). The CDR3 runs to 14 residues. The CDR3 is CSASRAMAATEAFF. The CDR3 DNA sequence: TGCAGTGCTAGTCGTGCCATGGCTGCCACTGAAGCTTTCTTT.

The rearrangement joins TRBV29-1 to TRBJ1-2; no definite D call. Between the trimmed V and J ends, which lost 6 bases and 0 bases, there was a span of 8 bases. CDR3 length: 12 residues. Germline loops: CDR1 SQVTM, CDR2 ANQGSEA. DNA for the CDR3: TGCAGCGTCTATACAGCTAACTATGGCTACACCTTC. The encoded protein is CSVYTANYGYTF.

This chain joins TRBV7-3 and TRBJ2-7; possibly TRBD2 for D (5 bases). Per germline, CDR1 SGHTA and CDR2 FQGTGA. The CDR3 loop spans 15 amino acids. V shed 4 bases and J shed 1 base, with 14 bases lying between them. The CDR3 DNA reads TGTGCCAGCAGCTCCGGTCCCGAGGGTTCCTACGAGCAGTACTTC. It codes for CASSSGPEGSYEQYF.

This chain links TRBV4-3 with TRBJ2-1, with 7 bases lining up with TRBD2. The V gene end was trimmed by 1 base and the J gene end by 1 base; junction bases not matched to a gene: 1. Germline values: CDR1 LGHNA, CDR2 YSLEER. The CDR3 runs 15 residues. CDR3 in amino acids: CASSQAGGSYNEQFF. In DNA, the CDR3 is TGCGCCAGCAGCCAAGCGGGGGGTTCCTACAATGAGCAGTTCTTC.

The CDR3 loop reads CTPIRDTEAFF. In DNA form, the CDR3 reads TGCACCCCAATTAGAGACACTGAAGCTTTCTTT. V gene TRBV20-1 combines with J gene TRBJ1-1; no firm D call. Germline V gene data show CDR1 as DFQATT and CDR2 as SNEGSKA (reference sequence). The CDR3 runs 11 residues.

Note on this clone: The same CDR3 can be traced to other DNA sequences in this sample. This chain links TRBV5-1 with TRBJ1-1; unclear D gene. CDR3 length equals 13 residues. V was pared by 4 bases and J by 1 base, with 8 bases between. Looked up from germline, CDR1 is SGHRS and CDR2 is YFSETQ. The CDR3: CASSMTGNTEAFF. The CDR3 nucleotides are TGCGCCAGCAGCATGACGGGGAACACTGAAGCTTTCTTT.

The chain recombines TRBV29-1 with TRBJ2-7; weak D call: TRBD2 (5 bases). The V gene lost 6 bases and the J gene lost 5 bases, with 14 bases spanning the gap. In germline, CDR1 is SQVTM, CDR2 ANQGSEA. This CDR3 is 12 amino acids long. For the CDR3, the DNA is TGCAGCGTCAGGACGGGGTCGAACGAGCAGTACTTC. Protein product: CSVRTGSNEQYF.

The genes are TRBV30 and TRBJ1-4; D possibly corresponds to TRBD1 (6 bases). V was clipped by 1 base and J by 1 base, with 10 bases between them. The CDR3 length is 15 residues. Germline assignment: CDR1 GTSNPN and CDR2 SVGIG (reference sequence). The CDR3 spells CAWSAQGGTNEKLFF. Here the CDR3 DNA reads TGTGCCTGGAGTGCCCAAGGGGGAACTAATGAAAAACTGTTTTTT.

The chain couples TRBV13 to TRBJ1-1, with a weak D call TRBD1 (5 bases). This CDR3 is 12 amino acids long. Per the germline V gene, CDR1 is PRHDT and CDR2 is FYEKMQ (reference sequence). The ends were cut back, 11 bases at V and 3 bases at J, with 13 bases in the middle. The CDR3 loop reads CASRGWDTEAFF. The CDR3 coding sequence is TGTGCCTCAAGGGGTTGGGACACTGAAGCTTTCTTT.

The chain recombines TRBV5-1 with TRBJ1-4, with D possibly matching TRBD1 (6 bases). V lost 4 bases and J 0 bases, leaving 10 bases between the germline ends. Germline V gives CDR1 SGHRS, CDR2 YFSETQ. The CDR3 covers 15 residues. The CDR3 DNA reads TGCGCCAGCAGCCCTTCAGGGGCAACTAATGAAAAACTGTTTTTT. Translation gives CASSPSGATNEKLFF. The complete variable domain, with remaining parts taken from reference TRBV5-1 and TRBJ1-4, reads KAGVTQTPRYLIKTRGQQVTLSCSPISGHRSVSWYQQTPGQGLQFLFEYFSETQRNKGNFPGRFSGRQFSNSRSEMNVSTLELGDSALYLCASSPSGATNEKLFFGSGTQLSVL.

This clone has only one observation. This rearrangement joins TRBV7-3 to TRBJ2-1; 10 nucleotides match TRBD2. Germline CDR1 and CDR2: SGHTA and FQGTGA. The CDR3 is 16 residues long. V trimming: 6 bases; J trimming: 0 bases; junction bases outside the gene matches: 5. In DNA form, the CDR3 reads TGTGCCAGCAGACCCTCTAGCGGGGGCTCCTACAATGAGCAGTTCTTC. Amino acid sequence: CASRPSSGGSYNEQFF.

The CDR3 sequence: CASSLRQGGETQYF. The CDR3 region has the DNA TGTGCCAGCAGCTTACGACAGGGTGGAGAGACCCAGTACTTC. The rearrangement uses TRBV13 and TRBJ2-5; TRBD1 agrees at 7 bases. Germline V gene lookup returns CDR1 PRHDT and CDR2 FYEKMQ (reference sequence). V gave up 2 bases and J gave up 4 bases; unmatched junction bases: 4. The CDR3 runs to 14 residues.

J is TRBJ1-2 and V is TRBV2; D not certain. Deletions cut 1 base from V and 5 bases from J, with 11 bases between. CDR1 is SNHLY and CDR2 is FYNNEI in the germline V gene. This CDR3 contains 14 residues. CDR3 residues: CASSEGPDLYGYTF. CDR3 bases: TGTGCCAGCAGTGAAGGACCCGACTTGTATGGCTACACCTTC.

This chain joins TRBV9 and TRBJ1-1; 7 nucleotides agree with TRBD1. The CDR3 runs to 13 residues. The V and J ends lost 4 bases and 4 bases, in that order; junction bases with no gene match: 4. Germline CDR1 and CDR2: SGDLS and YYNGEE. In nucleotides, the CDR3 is TGTGCCAGCAGCTCCGGGGACAGCACTGAAGCTTTCTTT. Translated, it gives CASSSGDSTEAFF.

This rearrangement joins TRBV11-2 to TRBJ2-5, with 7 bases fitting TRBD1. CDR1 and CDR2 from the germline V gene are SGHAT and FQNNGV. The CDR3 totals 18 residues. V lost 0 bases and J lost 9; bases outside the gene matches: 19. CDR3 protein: CASSLDEIQGPPVGAQYF. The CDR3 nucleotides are TGTGCCAGCAGCTTAGACGAAATACAGGGGCCCCCGGTTGGGGCCCAGTACTTC.

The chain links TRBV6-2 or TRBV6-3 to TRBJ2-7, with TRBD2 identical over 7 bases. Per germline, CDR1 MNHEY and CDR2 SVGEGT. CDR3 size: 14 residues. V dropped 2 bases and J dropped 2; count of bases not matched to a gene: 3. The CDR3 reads CASSYGGGAYEQYF. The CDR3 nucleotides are TGTGCCAGCAGTTACGGGGGAGGGGCCTACGAGCAGTACTTC.

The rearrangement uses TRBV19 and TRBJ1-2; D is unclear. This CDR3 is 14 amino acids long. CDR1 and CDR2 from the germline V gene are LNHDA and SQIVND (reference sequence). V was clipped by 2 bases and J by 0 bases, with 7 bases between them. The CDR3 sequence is CASSITDTNYGYTF. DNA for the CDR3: TGTGCCAGTAGTATAACAGATACTAACTATGGCTACACCTTC.

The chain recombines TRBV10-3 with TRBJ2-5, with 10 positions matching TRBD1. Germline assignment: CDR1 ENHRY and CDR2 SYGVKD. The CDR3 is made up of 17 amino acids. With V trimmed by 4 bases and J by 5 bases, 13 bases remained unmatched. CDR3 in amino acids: CAISAGTGVDTGETQYF. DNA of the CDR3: TGTGCCATCAGTGCCGGGACAGGGGTTGATACTGGCGAGACCCAGTACTTC.